Below are 32 T cell receptor beta chains sequenced from a single sample in a study of response to subunit inactivated influenza vaccine. Each CDR3 protein gets one entry after TCRdb re-called the RT-PCR reads with MiXCR. The sample has about 480,000 distinct CDR3 sequences, 25% seen once. The sample consisted of CD4+ T cells sorted from PBMCs, taken roughly 5 days after vaccination. These receptors were obtained from a man in his fifties who received an inactivated influenza vaccine.

This clonotype has just a few counts. The chain uses TRBV28 and TRBJ1-2; 7 bases are a match to TRBD1. Germline trimming cut 3 bases from V and 8 bases from J; bases unmatched to any gene: 6. Germline V lookup: CDR1 MDHEN, CDR2 SYDVKM. The CDR3 totals 13 residues. The CDR3 here is CASSFGGGEGYTF. For the CDR3, the DNA is TGTGCCAGCAGTTTTGGAGGGGGCGAGGGCTACACCTTC.

This chain's CDR3 is CASTDRRNQPQHF. Written as DNA, the CDR3 is TGTGCCAGCACGGACAGGCGTAATCAGCCCCAGCATTTT. The V and J genes are TRBV6-2 or TRBV6-3 and TRBJ1-5; 7 positions agree with TRBD1. In germline, CDR1 is MNHEY, CDR2 SVGEGT. Germline trimming cut 7 bases from V and 4 bases from J; bases unmatched to any gene: 4. The CDR3 is 13 amino acids.

V and J are TRBV6-5 and TRBJ2-7; D possibly matches TRBD1 or TRBD2 (5 bases each). CDR3 length: 14 amino acids. V shed 6 bases and J shed 2 bases, with 14 bases lying between them. Per the germline V gene, CDR1 is MNHEY and CDR2 is SVGAGI. CDR3 amino acids: CASRLGTSTYEQYF. The CDR3 nucleotides read TGTGCCAGCAGACTCGGGACGTCAACCTACGAGCAGTACTTC.

This chain links TRBV5-1 with TRBJ1-2; 12 positions agree with TRBD1. CDR3 length: 17 residues. The trim removed 0 bases at V and 4 bases at J, leaving 7 bases unmatched. Germline CDR1 and CDR2: SGHRS and YFSETQ. The DNA for the CDR3 is TGCGCCAGCAGCTTGGAGGGACAGGGGGCGCGACTCTATGGCTACACCTTC. Its protein is CASSLEGQGARLYGYTF.

This clonotype ranks as medium-sized (0.01 to 0.1%). One end of the junction is discordant with germline, which a read error may explain. The gene calls are TRBV9 and TRBJ2-2; TRBD1 matches at 7 bases. This CDR3 contains 15 residues. Per germline, CDR1 SGDLS and CDR2 YYNGEE. DNA of the CDR3: TGCGCCAGCAGCGTCGGGACAGTTAACACCGGGGAGCTGTTTTTT. It encodes CASSVGTVNTGELFF.

This clonotype came up a few times. The chain joins TRBV5-5 to TRBJ1-4; D is unresolved. This CDR3 spans 16 amino acids. The germline V and J ends were trimmed by 0 bases and 0 bases, with 9 bases remaining between them. Per germline, CDR1 SGHKS and CDR2 YYEKEE (reference sequence). The CDR3 sequence: CASSLEWIATNEKLFF. The DNA of the CDR3 is TGTGCCAGCAGCTTGGAGTGGATTGCAACTAATGAAAAACTGTTTTTT.

The gene calls are TRBV5-1 and TRBJ1-6, with TRBD1 matching 7 bases. Germline loops: CDR1 SGHRS, CDR2 YFSETQ. J lost 5 bases, V lost 2 bases, and 4 bases had no gene match. The CDR3 contains 15 residues. For the CDR3, the DNA is TGCGCCAGCAGCTTTAGTACAGGGGATAATTCACCCCTCCACTTT. Its protein product is CASSFSTGDNSPLHF.

This clonotype was seen just once. The genes are TRBV19 and TRBJ2-7, with a possible D match to TRBD2 (7 bases). CDR3 length: 15 amino acids. Germline loops: CDR1 LNHDA, CDR2 SQIVND (reference sequence). Deletions cut 6 bases from V and 2 bases from J, with 17 bases between. CDR3 in amino acids: CASSMTRGPPYEQYF. CDR3 coding DNA: TGTGCCAGTAGCATGACGCGGGGGCCTCCCTACGAGCAGTACTTC.

This chain joins TRBV11-2 and TRBJ2-7; the D gene is possibly TRBD2 (5 bases). The germline V gene encodes CDR1 SGHAT and CDR2 FQNNGV. The CDR3 sequence is 13 residues long. V was trimmed by 0 bases and J by 4 bases, leaving 7 bases between them. This CDR3 is CASSLDREYEQYF. The CDR3 DNA sequence: TGTGCCAGCAGCTTAGATAGGGAGTACGAGCAGTACTTC.

CDR3 bases: TGCAGTGCTAACCGTAAGAACACTGAAGCTTTCTTT. Amino acids: CSANRKNTEAFF. The gene calls are TRBV20-1 and TRBJ1-1; D is uncertain. The V end lost 4 bases, the J end lost 1 base, and 7 bases lay between the germline ends. Germline V gene data show CDR1 as DFQATT and CDR2 as SNEGSKA (reference sequence). The CDR3 totals 12 residues.

The V call is TRBV6-1, the J call TRBJ1-5; no clear D gene. The germline CDR1 and CDR2 sequences are MNHNS and SASEGT. The length of the CDR3 is 14 residues. Deletions cut 6 bases from V and 6 bases from J, with 15 bases between. The DNA of the CDR3 is TGTGCCAGCAGCCGCCTTGGAGGGCTTCAGCCCCAGCATTTT. Amino acid sequence: CASSRLGGLQPQHF.

The gene calls are TRBV5-1 and TRBJ2-7; either TRBD1 or TRBD2 may fit D (5 bases each). The germline CDR1 and CDR2 sequences are SGHRS and YFSETQ. CDR3 length: 14 residues. The V end was cut by 2 bases, the J end by 7 bases, with 16 bases between. DNA for the CDR3: TGCGCCAGCAGCTTAGGGGACCCTGCGTCGGAGCAGTACTTC. Residues: CASSLGDPASEQYF.

There are many counts of this clonotype. The chain links TRBV7-2 to TRBJ2-1; D possibly corresponds to TRBD1 (6 bases). CDR1 and CDR2 from the germline V gene are SGHTA and FQGNSA. Trimming cost V 5 bases and J 0 bases, with 11 bases left between them. CDR3 length: 15 residues. CDR3 amino acids: CASSLDRSSYNEQFF. DNA for the CDR3: TGTGCCAGCAGCCTCGACAGGAGCTCCTACAATGAGCAGTTCTTC.

This clonotype was counted a few times. V usage is TRBV10-3 and J usage is TRBJ2-7, with TRBD2 matching over 7 bases. The CDR3 is 14 residues long. With V trimmed by 5 bases and J by 4 bases, 8 bases remained unmatched. CDR1 and CDR2 (germline): ENHRY, SYGVKD. In nucleotides, the CDR3 is TGTGCCATCAGTATAGCGGGTGACCGATACGAGCAGTACTTC. This gives the protein CAISIAGDRYEQYF.

The sample holds one count of this clonotype. The chain recombines TRBV6-5 with TRBJ1-2; D is uncertain. V dropped 4 bases and J dropped 2 bases, with 14 bases sitting between them. The CDR3 covers 15 residues. Germline loops: CDR1 MNHEY, CDR2 SVGAGI. CDR3: CASSSPSGGNYGYTF. DNA of the CDR3: TGTGCCAGCAGTTCCCCGTCGGGAGGAAACTATGGCTACACCTTC.

The chain has TRBV10-3 and TRBJ1-5; D is uncertain. Germline CDR1 reads ENHRY; CDR2 reads SYGVKD. V lost 3 bases to trimming and J lost 1 base, with 10 bases between them. The length of the CDR3 is 15 residues. CDR3 protein: CAISDGGISNQPQHF. The CDR3 DNA follows: TGTGCCATCAGTGATGGCGGGATCAGCAATCAGCCCCAGCATTTT.

This clonotype was detected a few times. The chain recombines TRBV11-1 with TRBJ2-4, with TRBD1 matching over 8 bases. The CDR3 contains 18 residues. J lost 3 bases, V lost 4 bases, and 14 bases had no gene match. Per the germline V gene, CDR1 is SGHAT and CDR2 is FQDESV (reference sequence). The CDR3 loop reads CASSSPQPGQGIKNIQYF. CDR3 in DNA: TGTGCCAGCAGCTCCCCTCAACCCGGACAGGGAATCAAAAACATTCAGTACTTC.

This clonotype has more than one count but fewer than ten. This chain joins TRBV7-9 and TRBJ2-7; D unresolved. V was trimmed by 5 bases and J by 7 bases, leaving 18 bases between them. The CDR3 runs 14 residues. Per the germline V gene, CDR1 is SEHNR and CDR2 is FQNEAQ (reference sequence). CDR3 sequence: CASSKSLSAEEQYF. As DNA, the CDR3 is TGTGCCAGCAGCAAGAGTCTCAGCGCCGAAGAGCAGTACTTC.

The V and J genes are TRBV12-3 or TRBV12-4 and TRBJ1-1; 11 positions agree with TRBD1. CDR3 length: 16 residues. The V segment lost 1 base and the J segment 2 bases; nucleotides outside the gene matches: 3. The DNA for the CDR3 is TGTGCCAGCAGTTTAGGGGGGACAGGGGGAAACACTGAAGCTTTCTTT. Protein product: CASSLGGTGGNTEAFF.

The rearrangement joins TRBV5-1 to TRBJ1-1, with 10 bases identical to TRBD1. The CDR3 has 14 amino acids. J gave up 3 bases and V 4 bases, and 3 bases lay outside the gene matches. The germline V gene has CDR1 SGHRS and CDR2 YFSETQ. The CDR3 sequence is CASSGDRGDTEAFF. The CDR3 DNA sequence: TGCGCCAGCAGCGGGGACAGGGGAGACACTGAAGCTTTCTTT. The full variable domain, completed using reference TRBV5-1 and TRBJ1-1, is KAGVTQTPRYLIKTRGQQVTLSCSPISGHRSVSWYQQTPGQGLQFLFEYFSETQRNKGNFPGRFSGRQFSNSRSEMNVSTLELGDSALYLCASSGDRGDTEAFFGQGTRLTVV.

This rearrangement joins TRBV7-9 to TRBJ2-5; TRBD2 agrees at 7 bases. Germline V gene sequence: CDR1 SEHNR, CDR2 FQNEAQ (reference sequence). The CDR3 consists of 15 residues. The V and J ends lost 5 bases and 3 bases, in that order; junction bases with no gene match: 9. CDR3 DNA sequence: TGTGCCAGCAGCCGAGGCTCCCTAGCGGAAGAGACCCAGTACTTC. Translating it yields CASSRGSLAEETQYF.

This clonotype was recorded at least ten times. This chain uses TRBV7-2 with TRBJ2-5; tentative D call: TRBD1 (6 bases). Germline CDR1 and CDR2: SGHTA and FQGNSA. Deletions cut 5 bases from V and 5 bases from J, with 18 bases between. The CDR3 runs 15 residues. As DNA, the CDR3 is TGTGCCAGCAGCCCCGCTACAGGGTTCATGGAGACCCAGTACTTC. Protein sequence: CASSPATGFMETQYF. Variable domain in full (rest from reference TRBV7-2 and TRBJ2-5): GAGVSQSPSNKVTEKGKDVELRCDPISGHTALYWYRQSLGQGLEFLIYFQGNSAPDKSGLPSDRFSAERTGGSVSTLTIQRTQQEDSAVYLCASSPATGFMETQYFGPGTRLLVL.

This clonotype appeared a few times. The chain recombines TRBV14 with TRBJ2-7; D is perhaps TRBD1 (6 bases). The CDR3 spans 17 residues. The ends were cut back, 0 bases at V and 0 bases at J, with 15 bases in the middle. Germline V gives CDR1 SGHDN, CDR2 FVKESK. The CDR3 loop is CASSQDGHRVPSYEQYF. The CDR3 bases are TGTGCCAGCAGCCAAGACGGCCACAGGGTCCCCTCCTACGAGCAGTACTTC.

J is TRBJ2-1 and V is TRBV29-1, with D hard to call. The CDR3 is 14 amino acids. Germline V lookup: CDR1 SQVTM, CDR2 ANQGSEA. Between the trimmed V and J ends, which lost 3 bases and 4 bases, there was a span of 13 bases. The CDR3 spells CSVDPTSFYNEQFF. The DNA of the CDR3 is TGCAGCGTTGATCCCACCTCTTTTTACAATGAGCAGTTCTTC.

The sample holds a few counts of this clonotype. The chain carries TRBV20-1 and TRBJ1-1; D is unclear. In germline, CDR1 is DFQATT, CDR2 SNEGSKA (reference sequence). This CDR3 contains 14 residues. V lost 0 bases to trimming and J lost 0 bases, with 8 bases between them. The CDR3 coding sequence is TGCAGTGCTAGAGAGGGCAGCATGAACACTGAAGCTTTCTTT. Encoded protein: CSAREGSMNTEAFF.

This clonotype was picked up a small number of times. The J gene is TRBJ2-1, the V gene TRBV5-6; TRBD1 matches at 10 bases. CDR1 and CDR2 (germline): SGHDT, YYEEEE. The junction had 8 bases not matched to a gene; V was cut back by 4 bases and J by 7 bases. CDR3 length: 15 amino acids. The CDR3 bases are TGTGCCAGCAGCATGGGACAGGGGTTCTCAAATGAGCAGTTCTTC. Amino acids: CASSMGQGFSNEQFF.

This clonotype was observed a handful of times. The CDR3 nucleotides read TGTGCCAGCAGCCCCAACCCTAATCAGCCCCAGCATTTT. It translates to CASSPNPNQPQHF. The J gene is TRBJ1-5, the V gene TRBV7-2; D gene ambiguous. The CDR3 runs to 13 residues. V shed 5 bases and J shed 4 bases, with 9 bases lying between them. Germline CDR1 is SGHTA and CDR2 is FQGNSA.

The table lists this clonotype with a few counts. The J gene is TRBJ2-3, the V gene TRBV5-4, with D maybe TRBD1 (6 bases). The V gene lost 4 bases and the J gene lost 6 bases, with 12 bases spanning the gap. This CDR3 spans 13 amino acids. The germline V gene encodes CDR1 SGHNT and CDR2 YYREEE (reference sequence). Here the CDR3 DNA reads TGTGCCAGCAGCACCGGGACACTGGATACGCAGTATTTT. Translating gives CASSTGTLDTQYF.

This chain connects TRBV5-1 to TRBJ2-3, with D uncertain. Trimming took off 4 bases at V and 2 bases at J, with 14 bases between the two ends. Germline loops: CDR1 SGHRS, CDR2 YFSETQ. This CDR3 spans 15 amino acids. The CDR3 here is CASSPLGSDTDTQYF. In DNA form, the CDR3 reads TGCGCCAGCAGCCCCTTAGGATCGGACACAGATACGCAGTATTTT.

V gene TRBV25-1 combines with J gene TRBJ2-1; 8 nucleotides match TRBD1. Per germline, CDR1 MGHDK and CDR2 SYGVNS. CDR3 length equals 13 residues. The V and J ends lost 6 bases and 3 bases, in that order; junction bases with no gene match: 1. The CDR3 region has the DNA TGTGCCAGCAGACAGGGGGGCTACAATGAGCAGTTCTTC. Translated, it gives CASRQGGYNEQFF.

The chain uses TRBV20-1 and TRBJ2-3; 8 bases line up with TRBD1. Unmatched junction bases numbered 13, after V lost 6 bases and J lost 5 bases. The CDR3 contains 15 residues. Germline assignment: CDR1 DFQATT and CDR2 SNEGSKA (reference sequence). The CDR3 DNA sequence: TGCAGTGCCACTAATGACAGGGGCTGGAGAGATACGCAGTATTTT. This sequence encodes CSATNDRGWRDTQYF.

This chain joins TRBV5-1 and TRBJ2-1; D call uncertain. The V end lost 4 bases, the J end lost 6 bases, and 14 bases lay between the germline ends. Germline V gives CDR1 SGHRS, CDR2 YFSETQ. CDR3 length: 14 amino acids. The CDR3 spells CASSPGSGSNEQFF. DNA for the CDR3: TGCGCCAGCAGCCCCGGCTCGGGTAGCAATGAGCAGTTCTTC.